This is a list of T cell receptor beta chains from one sample in a study of cytomegalovirus exposure and HLA in healthy donors. The data were produced by immunoSEQ multiplex PCR, yet TCRdb's version contains in-frame clones alone and is incomplete. In the table there are 95,000 to 100,000 clones, approximately 77% of which are singletons. Sequences were obtained from PBMCs. All receptors derive from a female donor in good health and CMV-seronegative. Each CDR3 is given with its conserved first and last residue.

TRBV6-5	CASSYGQGSTDTQYF
TRBV7-9	CASSFDKNTEAFF
TRBV9	CASSAEAGVSYEQYF
TRBV28	CASSLGTAGANVLTF
TRBV5-1	CASSDLDRVRSTGELFF
TRBV18	CASSPKGAKGNTIYF
TRBV19	CASSATSRGDYEQYF
TRBV4-1	CASSQMAGGPGGETQYF
TRBV19	CASSIDATVNQPQHF
TRBV28	CASSSDRVSYGYTF
TRBV6-1	CASSPTGMQPQHF
TRBV5-6	CASSLFTAGVLTF
TRBV19	CASKGTSGNLNEQYF
TRBV5-1	CASRTLVSSYEQYF
TRBV2	CASVLQTGGELFF
TRBV15	CATSNALTGLNTEAFF
TRBV27	CASSFSRGLHEQYF
TRBV6-5	CASSIGGRYEQYF
TRBV11-2	CASSLGLAVVRFEQYF
TRBV19	CASSIGRRNYGYTF
TRBV6-6	CASVPGRESYNEQFF
TRBV2	CASSAPRGENYGYTF
TRBV7-9	CASSLVRRLAAEGQYF
TRBV11-3	CASSTGTGLGELFF
TRBV5-1	CASSRGGVSYEQYF
TRBV7-3	CASSLNGRQGNEQFF
TRBV7-7	CASSSVTAGGLGELFF
TRBV7-8	CASSPRGIGGELFF
TRBV5-1	CASSRGADTQYF
TRBV18	CASSPTGAAYGYTF
TRBV11-2	CASSQRGEQYF
TRBV9	CASSPAGTGPYEQYF
TRBV9	CASSGTGLGYTF
TRBV29-1	CSVEYRGVDGYTF
TRBV7-9	CASTDGGTEAFF
TRBV19	CASSTYTGAYGYTF
TRBV7-9	CSSSSGENIQYF